This TCR beta chain was profiled in a study of T cells after yellow fever vaccination. There are many counts of this clonotype. V was clipped by 3 bases and J by 8 bases; unmatched bases: 8. Looked up from germline, CDR1 is MNHNS and CDR2 is SASEGT. This CDR3 is 15 amino acids long. As TCR cDNA was made by 5'RACE template switching, a universal primer site and UMIs were added. TCRdb processed the 5' RACE reads anew with MiXCR; each CDR3 protein has one entry. The table shows about 85,000 distinct CDR3 sequences, with less than 15% occurring only once. Study-wide results and caveats: Subsequent booster samples again held most clones from primary vaccination (around 96% CD4, about 86% CD8). A limited proportion of clonotypes was detected within both the CD4 and CD8 compartments.

The V gene is TRBV6-1, the J gene TRBJ2-1; the match to TRBD2 covers 9 bases. This TCR was recovered from a man aged 18 to 30 who received the YFV17D yellow fever vaccine. Material: CD8+ T cells not binding an NS4B(214-222) dextramer, sorted from PBMCs, obtained roughly 23 days after the first yellow fever vaccination. The CDR3 nucleotides read TGTGCCAGCAGTGAGAGTAGCGGGGGTCCGGATGAGCAGTTCTTC. It encodes CASSESSGGPDEQFF.